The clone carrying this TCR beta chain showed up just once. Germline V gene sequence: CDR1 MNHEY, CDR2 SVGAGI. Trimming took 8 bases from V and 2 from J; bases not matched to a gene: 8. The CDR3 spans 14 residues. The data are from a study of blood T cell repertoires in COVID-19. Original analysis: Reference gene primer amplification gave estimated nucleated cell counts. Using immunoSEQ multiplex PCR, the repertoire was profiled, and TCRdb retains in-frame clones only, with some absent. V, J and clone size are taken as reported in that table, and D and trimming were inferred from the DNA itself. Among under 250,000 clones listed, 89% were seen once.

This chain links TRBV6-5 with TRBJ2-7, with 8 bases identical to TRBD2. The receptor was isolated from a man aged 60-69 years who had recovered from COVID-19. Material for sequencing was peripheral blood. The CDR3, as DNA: TGTGCCAGCGACCGCGGGAGGATTCCCTACGAGCAGTACTTC. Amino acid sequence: CASDRGRIPYEQYF.